This TCR beta chain stems from a study of T cell changes during pregnancy in multiple sclerosis. CDR3 size: 18 residues. Looked up from germline, CDR1 is SEHNR and CDR2 is FQNEAQ (reference sequence). V gave up 1 base and J gave up 3 bases; unmatched junction bases: 11. Produced via immunoSEQ multiplex PCR; TCRdb's table is partial and in-frame only. The table records fewer than 13,000 clones, approximately 90% of them present only once. The sequencing used CD8+ T cells from peripheral blood mononuclear cells, collected in the first trimester of pregnancy. The V call is TRBV7-9, the J call TRBJ2-1; TRBD2 aligns across 8 bases. The receptor was derived from a female donor in good health, enrolled as a control in a pregnancy study. CDR3 region: CASSLEVGGAALYNEQFF. The CDR3 region has the DNA TGTGCCAGCAGCTTAGAGGTCGGGGGGGCGGCACTCTACAATGAGCAGTTCTTC.